The next 26 T cell receptor beta chains were all read from a single sample in a study of T-cell reconstitution after alpha-beta-depleted transplantation in children. Unique molecular identifiers featured in how the TCRbeta library was prepared. From the PCR reads, TCRdb called clonotypes with MiXCR, one entry per CDR3 protein. The sample lists some 600,000 distinct CDR3 sequences, around 13% seen once, with approximately 2.1% in the top ten. The sample was PBMCs, mostly from graft donor cells, taken 360 days after TCRalphabeta/CD19-depleted stem cell transplant. The receptors stem from a male patient aged 10 to 17 who had a stem cell transplant for acute myeloid leukemia, so the T cells may come from the graft donor.

V is TRBV20-1 and J is TRBJ2-2; D remains unclear. Deletions cut 3 bases from V and 1 base from J, with 12 bases between. The CDR3 sequence is 15 residues long. From germline, CDR1 is DFQATT and CDR2 SNEGSKA (reference sequence). The CDR3 DNA reads as TGCAGTGCTAGCTTACGACCGAGGAACACCGGGGAGCTGTTTTTT. Residues: CSASLRPRNTGELFF.

Concerning this clonotype: This sequence may be a read error, since a much larger clone differs from it by one base. J is TRBJ1-2 and V is TRBV28; D unresolved. Germline V gene sequence: CDR1 MDHEN, CDR2 SYDVKM. The CDR3 length is 13 residues. CDR3 protein: CATPNPGNCGYTF. CDR3 nucleotide sequence: TGTGCCACCCCAAATCCAGGAAACTGTGGCTACACCTTC.

Comments on this clonotype: At one end the junction does not follow the germline gene, possibly because of a read error. The rearrangement uses TRBV3-1 and TRBJ2-3; 7 bases map to TRBD2. Looked up from germline, CDR1 is LGHDT and CDR2 is YNNKEL (reference sequence). The CDR3 has 19 amino acids. The CDR3 protein is CTSSSREWTRTISTDTQYF. CDR3 sequence (DNA): TGTACCAGCAGTTCACGGGAGTGGACTAGGACTATTTCCACAGATACGCAGTATTTT.

This clonotype was recorded at least ten times. This chain joins TRBV7-9 and TRBJ2-1; no reliable D call. CDR3 length equals 13 residues. Per germline, CDR1 SEHNR and CDR2 FQNEAQ (reference sequence). V was shortened by 1 base and J by 6 bases, with 7 bases between the two germline ends. CDR3 DNA: TGTGCCAGCAGCTTAGGTCTGATCAATGAGCAGTTCTTC. Amino acid sequence: CASSLGLINEQFF.

This CDR3 reads CASSPGLAGGANEQFF. As DNA, the CDR3 is TGTGCCAGCTCACCCGGACTAGCGGGAGGGGCAAATGAGCAGTTCTTC. This chain uses TRBV18 with TRBJ2-1, with 15 bases lining up with TRBD2. This CDR3 region has 16 residues. The J segment lost 7 bases and the V segment lost 3 bases, leaving 4 bases of the junction unmatched. Germline lookup yields CDR1 KGHSH and CDR2 LQKENI.

This clonotype occurred many times. The chain links TRBV5-1 to TRBJ2-3; D is possibly TRBD1 or TRBD2 (7 bases each). The CDR3 extends over 15 amino acids. Looked up from germline, CDR1 is SGHRS and CDR2 is YFSETQ. Trimming stripped 2 bases from V and 4 bases from J, with 14 bases between. The CDR3 reads CASSFDREGPDTQYF. The DNA of the CDR3 is TGCGCCAGCAGCTTCGACAGGGAGGGCCCAGATACGCAGTATTTT. Full variable domain (missing parts from reference TRBV5-1 and TRBJ2-3): KAGVTQTPRYLIKTRGQQVTLSCSPISGHRSVSWYQQTPGQGLQFLFEYFSETQRNKGNFPGRFSGRQFSNSRSEMNVSTLELGDSALYLCASSFDREGPDTQYFGPGTRLTVL.

This clonotype was found a few times. V is TRBV7-2 and J is TRBJ2-7; tentatively, D is TRBD2 (6 bases). The CDR3 has 15 amino acids. V lost 1 base, J lost 2 bases, and 12 bases lay in between. CDR1 is SGHTA and CDR2 is FQGNSA in the germline V gene. CDR3 amino acids: CASSLEVGGAYEQYF. As DNA, the CDR3 is TGTGCCAGCAGCTTAGAAGTGGGCGGGGCCTACGAGCAGTACTTC.

The rearrangement uses TRBV10-3 and TRBJ2-7; D perhaps matches TRBD2 (5 bases). Trimming cost V 3 bases and J 2 bases, with 14 bases left between them. The CDR3 extends over 15 amino acids. Germline lookup yields CDR1 ENHRY and CDR2 SYGVKD. The CDR3 region has the DNA TGTGCCATCAGTGACCCCCGGAGAGCGGCCTACGAGCAGTACTTC. This gives the protein CAISDPRRAAYEQYF.

The CDR3 DNA sequence: TGTGCCAGCAGCCAAGATCGTAGTCCGGACTCAGATACGCAGTATTTT. Translation: CASSQDRSPDSDTQYF. The chain links TRBV3-1 to TRBJ2-3, with D possibly TRBD2 on 5 matching bases. The CDR3 is 16 amino acids. The V end was cut by 0 bases, the J end by 4 bases, with 14 bases between. Germline V gene sequence: CDR1 LGHDT, CDR2 YNNKEL (reference sequence).

A few counts support this clonotype. The chain employs TRBV29-1 and TRBJ2-3; D possibly matches TRBD1 or TRBD2 (7 bases each). CDR1 and CDR2 (germline): SQVTM, ANQGSEA. The CDR3 runs to 14 residues. Trimming took off 4 bases at V and 3 bases at J, with 14 bases between the two ends. The CDR3 here is CSVGNRGGTDTQYF. The CDR3 DNA reads as TGCAGCGTTGGAAACAGGGGAGGGACAGATACGCAGTATTTT.

This clonotype showed up just a few times. DNA of the CDR3: TGTGCCAGCTTAAACAGGGTGAACACCGGGGAGCTGTTTTTT. Translation: CASLNRVNTGELFF. The rearrangement links TRBV25-1 to TRBJ2-2; weak D call: TRBD1 (6 bases). The CDR3 consists of 14 residues. Trimming left V 8 bases short and J 1 base short, with 11 bases between. Per the germline V gene, CDR1 is MGHDK and CDR2 is SYGVNS.

This clonotype was detected a few times. V and J are TRBV10-3 and TRBJ1-2, with 12 bases identical to TRBD1. CDR1 ENHRY and CDR2 SYGVKD come from the germline V gene. Trimming at V came to 3 bases and at J to 9 bases, leaving 8 bases not matched to a gene. This CDR3 has 15 residues. The CDR3 nucleotides are TGTGCCATCAGTGATTGGGACAGGGGGCAGAGGAGCTACACCTTC. Residues: CAISDWDRGQRSYTF.

V is TRBV20-1 and J is TRBJ2-1, with 11 bases that match TRBD2. The CDR3 runs 17 residues. Trimming at V came to 0 bases and at J to 4 bases, leaving 8 bases not matched to a gene. Germline CDR1 is DFQATT and CDR2 is SNEGSKA (reference sequence). The CDR3 reads CSARDFALAGGYNEQFF. For the CDR3, the DNA is TGCAGTGCTAGAGACTTCGCCCTAGCGGGGGGTTACAATGAGCAGTTCTTC.

There are a few counts of this clonotype. V usage is TRBV29-1 and J usage is TRBJ2-3; D is possibly TRBD2 (6 bases). Trimming took 6 bases from V and 2 from J, leaving 12 bases between them. Germline-derived CDR1 and CDR2 are SQVTM and ANQGSEA. CDR3 size: 13 residues. The DNA for the CDR3 is TGCAGCGTGGAGGGCCTAAACACAGATACGCAGTATTTT. Translation gives CSVEGLNTDTQYF.

V is TRBV7-8 and J is TRBJ2-3, with D perhaps TRBD1 (5 bases). Germline CDR1 is SGHVS and CDR2 is FQNEAQ. This CDR3 contains 15 residues. Trimming removed 5 bases at V and 0 bases at J, with 12 bases between. CDR3 bases: TGTGCCAGCAGCCCGAGACAGTTAAGCACAGATACGCAGTATTTT. The encoded protein is CASSPRQLSTDTQYF. Supplemented by reference TRBV7-8 and TRBJ2-3, the full variable domain reads GAGVSQSPRYKVAKRGQDVALRCDPISGHVSLFWYQQALGQGPEFLTYFQNEAQLDKSGLPSDRFFAERPEGSVSTLKIQRTQQEDSAVYLCASSPRQLSTDTQYFGPGTRLTVL.

This clonotype was seen at least ten times. The chain uses TRBV20-1 and TRBJ2-2; 10 nucleotides align to TRBD2. The J segment lost 4 bases and the V segment lost 6 bases, leaving 5 bases of the junction unmatched. This CDR3 comprises 14 residues. CDR1 DFQATT and CDR2 SNEGSKA come from the germline V gene (reference sequence). The CDR3 spells CSARGLATTGELFF. CDR3 nucleotide sequence: TGCAGTGCCCGGGGACTAGCGACCACCGGGGAGCTGTTTTTT.

The table lists this clonotype with a few counts. The rearrangement joins TRBV25-1 to TRBJ2-7; 10 bases fit TRBD2. J lost 2 bases, V lost 4 bases, and 5 bases had no gene match. The germline CDR1 and CDR2 sequences are MGHDK and SYGVNS. The CDR3 consists of 15 residues. For the CDR3, the DNA is TGTGCCAGCAGTGGACCCAGCGGGAGGGCCTACGAGCAGTACTTC. Residues: CASSGPSGRAYEQYF.

This clonotype was counted ten times or more. The chain is built from TRBV12-3 or TRBV12-4 and TRBJ1-5; TRBD1 aligns across 7 bases. This CDR3 region has 14 residues. J lost 1 base, V lost 6 bases, and 3 bases had no gene match. The CDR3 sequence is CASSQTGSNQPQHF. The DNA for the CDR3 is TGTGCCAGCAGCCAGACAGGGAGCAATCAGCCCCAGCATTTT.

This clonotype appeared many times. The V and J genes are TRBV11-3 and TRBJ2-1; D ambiguous. The CDR3 has 15 residues. Germline loops: CDR1 SGHNT, CDR2 YENEEA. Trimming left V 1 base short and J 0 bases short, with 7 bases between. CDR3 sequence: CASSLVLSSYNEQFF. CDR3 sequence (DNA): TGTGCCAGCAGCTTAGTTCTAAGCTCCTACAATGAGCAGTTCTTC.

There are a few counts of this clonotype. This rearrangement joins TRBV28 to TRBJ1-5; D gene uncertain. Looked up from germline, CDR1 is MDHEN and CDR2 is SYDVKM. This CDR3 is built from 14 residues. The ends were cut back, 2 bases at V and 2 bases at J, with 7 bases in the middle. CDR3 in DNA: TGTGCCAGCAGTTTAACAGCTGGCAATCAGCCCCAGCATTTT. Translated: CASSLTAGNQPQHF.

The rearrangement joins TRBV5-1 to TRBJ2-7; tentative D call: TRBD1 (6 bases). V dropped 0 bases and J dropped 3 bases, with 10 bases sitting between them. Germline V gene sequence: CDR1 SGHRS, CDR2 YFSETQ. The CDR3 extends over 14 amino acids. The CDR3: CASSLGQDRYEQYF. The DNA for the CDR3 is TGCGCCAGCAGCTTGGGACAGGATCGCTACGAGCAGTACTTC.

This clonotype was counted between two and nine times. The chain has TRBV20-1 and TRBJ1-5; perhaps TRBD1 as D (6 bases). Germline CDR1 DFQATT, CDR2 SNEGSKA (reference sequence). The CDR3 length is 18 residues. V lost 3 bases and J lost 0, with 21 bases in between. In nucleotides, the CDR3 is TGCAGTGCTAGGGCCGACAGGCCCCGTAAGTATAGCAATCAGCCCCAGCATTTT. Encoded protein: CSARADRPRKYSNQPQHF.

This clonotype was seen a handful of times. The rearrangement uses TRBV9 and TRBJ1-2, with D uncertain. Trimming took 1 base from V and 6 from J, leaving 13 bases between them. Per the germline V gene, CDR1 is SGDLS and CDR2 is YYNGEE. The CDR3 spans 14 residues. The CDR3 protein is CASSVSVSGDGYTF. In DNA, the CDR3 is TGTGCCAGCAGCGTATCCGTGAGCGGCGATGGCTACACCTTC.

Ten or more counts support this clonotype. The gene calls are TRBV6-5 and TRBJ2-5; 9 nucleotides match TRBD2. V dropped 3 bases and J dropped 3; count of bases not matched to a gene: 2. The CDR3 consists of 14 residues. The V gene's germline CDR1 is MNHEY and CDR2 SVGAGI. The chain's CDR3 is CASSYWTSEETQYF. The CDR3 DNA reads TGTGCCAGCAGTTATTGGACTAGCGAAGAGACCCAGTACTTC.

The table lists this clonotype with a few counts. This chain joins TRBV6-4 and TRBJ1-1; D not resolved. CDR3 size: 13 residues. Trimming removed 6 bases at V and 2 bases at J, with 10 bases between. CDR1 and CDR2 from the germline V gene are MRHNA and SNTAGT. The DNA of the CDR3 is TGTGCCAGCAGCGTCGGGGTTAACACTGAAGCTTTCTTT. It yields the protein CASSVGVNTEAFF.

This chain's CDR3 is CASSGTGRPYNEQFF. Written as DNA, the CDR3 is TGCGCCAGCAGCGGGACAGGGCGGCCCTACAATGAGCAGTTCTTC. The V call is TRBV5-1, the J call TRBJ2-1; 9 nucleotides agree with TRBD1. V was clipped by 4 bases and J by 2 bases; unmatched bases: 4. In germline, CDR1 is SGHRS, CDR2 YFSETQ. The length of the CDR3 is 15 residues.